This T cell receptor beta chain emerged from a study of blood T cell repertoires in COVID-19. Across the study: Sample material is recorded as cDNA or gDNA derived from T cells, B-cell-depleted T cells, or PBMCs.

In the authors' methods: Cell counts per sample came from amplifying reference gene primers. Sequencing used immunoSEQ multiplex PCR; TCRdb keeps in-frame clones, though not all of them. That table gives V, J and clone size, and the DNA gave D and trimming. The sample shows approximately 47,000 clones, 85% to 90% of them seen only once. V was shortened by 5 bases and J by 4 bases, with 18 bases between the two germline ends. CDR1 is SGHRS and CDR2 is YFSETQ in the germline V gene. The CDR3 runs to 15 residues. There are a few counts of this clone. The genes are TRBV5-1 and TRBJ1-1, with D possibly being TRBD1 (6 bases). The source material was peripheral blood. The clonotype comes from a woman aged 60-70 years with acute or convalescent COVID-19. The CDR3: CASRALRDIGTEAFF. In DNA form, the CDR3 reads TGCGCCAGCAGAGCCCTCCGGGACATCGGCACTGAAGCTTTCTTT. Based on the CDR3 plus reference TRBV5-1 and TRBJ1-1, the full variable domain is KAGVTQTPRYLIKTRGQQVTLSCSPISGHRSVSWYQQTPGQGLQFLFEYFSETQRNKGNFPGRFSGRQFSNSRSEMNVSTLELGDSALYLCASRALRDIGTEAFFGQGTRLTVV.